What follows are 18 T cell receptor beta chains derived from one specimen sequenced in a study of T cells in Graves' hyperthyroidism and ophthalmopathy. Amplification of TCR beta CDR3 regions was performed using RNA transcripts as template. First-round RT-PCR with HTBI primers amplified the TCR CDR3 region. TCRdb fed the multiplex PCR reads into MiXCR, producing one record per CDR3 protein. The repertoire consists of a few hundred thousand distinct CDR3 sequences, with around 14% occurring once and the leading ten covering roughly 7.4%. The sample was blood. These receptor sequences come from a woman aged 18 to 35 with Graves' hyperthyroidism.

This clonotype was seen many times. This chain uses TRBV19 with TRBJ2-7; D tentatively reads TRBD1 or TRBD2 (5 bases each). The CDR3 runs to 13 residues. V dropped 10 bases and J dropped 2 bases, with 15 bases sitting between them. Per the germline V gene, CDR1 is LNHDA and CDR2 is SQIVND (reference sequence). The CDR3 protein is CATQQAGAYEQYF. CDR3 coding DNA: TGTGCCACCCAACAGGCGGGTGCCTACGAGCAGTACTTC. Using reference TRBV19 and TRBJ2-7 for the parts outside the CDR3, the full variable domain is DGGITQSPKYLFRKEGQNVTLSCEQNLNHDAMYWYRQDPGQGLRLIYYSQIVNDFQKGDIAEGYSVSREKKESFPLTVTSAQKNPTAFYLCATQQAGAYEQYFGPGTRLTVT.

The CDR3 region has the DNA TGTGCCAGCAGCTCCCCGGACGGCTACGAGCAGTACTTC. Translation: CASSSPDGYEQYF. The gene calls are TRBV7-9 and TRBJ2-7, with D uncertain. CDR3 length: 13 amino acids. V lost 4 bases to trimming and J lost 3 bases, with 10 bases between them. Germline CDR1 and CDR2: SEHNR and FQNEAQ (reference sequence).

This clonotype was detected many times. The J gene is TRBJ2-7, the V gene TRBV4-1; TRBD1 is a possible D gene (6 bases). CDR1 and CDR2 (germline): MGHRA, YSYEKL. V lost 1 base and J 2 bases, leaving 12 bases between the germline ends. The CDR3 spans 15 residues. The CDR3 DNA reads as TGCGCCAGCAGCCAAGGCGACAGGAGCCCCTACGAGCAGTACTTC. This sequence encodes CASSQGDRSPYEQYF.

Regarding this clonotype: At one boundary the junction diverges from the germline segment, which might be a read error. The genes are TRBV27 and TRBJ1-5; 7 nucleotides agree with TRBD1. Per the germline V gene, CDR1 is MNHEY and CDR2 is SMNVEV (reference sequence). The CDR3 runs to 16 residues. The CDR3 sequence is CASSFAGGRSNRPQHF. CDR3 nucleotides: TGTGCCAGCAGTTTCGCAGGGGGTCGGAGCAATCGGCCCCAGCATTTT.

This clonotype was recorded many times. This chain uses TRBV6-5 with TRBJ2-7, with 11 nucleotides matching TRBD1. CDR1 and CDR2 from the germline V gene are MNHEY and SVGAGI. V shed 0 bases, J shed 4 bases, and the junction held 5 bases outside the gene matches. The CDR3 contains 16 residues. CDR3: CASSYSGDRGAYEQYF. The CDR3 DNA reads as TGTGCCAGCAGTTACTCGGGGGACAGGGGGGCGTACGAGCAGTACTTC.

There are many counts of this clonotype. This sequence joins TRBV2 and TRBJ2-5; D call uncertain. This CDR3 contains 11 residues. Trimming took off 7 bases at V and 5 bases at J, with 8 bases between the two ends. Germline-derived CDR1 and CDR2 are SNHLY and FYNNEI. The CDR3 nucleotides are TGTGCCAGCATGGTCGCGGAGACCCAGTACTTC. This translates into CASMVAETQYF.

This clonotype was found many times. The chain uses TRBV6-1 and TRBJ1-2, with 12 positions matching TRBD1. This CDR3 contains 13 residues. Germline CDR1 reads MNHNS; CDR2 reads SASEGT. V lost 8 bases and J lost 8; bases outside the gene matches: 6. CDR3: CASRDRGPEGYTF. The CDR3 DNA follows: TGTGCCAGCCGGGACAGGGGGCCGGAAGGCTACACCTTC.

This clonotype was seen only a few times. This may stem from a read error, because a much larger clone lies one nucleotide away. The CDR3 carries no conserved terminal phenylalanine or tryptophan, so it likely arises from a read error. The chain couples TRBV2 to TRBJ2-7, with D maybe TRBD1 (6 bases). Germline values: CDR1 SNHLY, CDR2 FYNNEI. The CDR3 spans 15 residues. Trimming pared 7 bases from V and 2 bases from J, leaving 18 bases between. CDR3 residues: CASIGVGQLTYEQYS. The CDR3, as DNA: TGTGCCAGCATCGGTGTTGGACAGCTAACCTACGAGCAGTACTCC.

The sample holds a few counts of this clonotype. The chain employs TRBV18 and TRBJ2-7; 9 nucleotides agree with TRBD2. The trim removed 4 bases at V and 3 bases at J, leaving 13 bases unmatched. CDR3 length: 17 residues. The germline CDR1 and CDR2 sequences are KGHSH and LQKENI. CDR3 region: CASSLRTTASGIYEQYF. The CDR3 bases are TGTGCCAGCTCACTGAGGACCACCGCTAGCGGGATCTACGAGCAGTACTTC.

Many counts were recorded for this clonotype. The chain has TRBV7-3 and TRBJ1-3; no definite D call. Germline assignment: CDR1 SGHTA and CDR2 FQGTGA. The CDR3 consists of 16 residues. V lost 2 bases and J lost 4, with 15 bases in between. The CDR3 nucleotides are TGTGCCAGCAGCTTAGGGCCCCAGGTGTCCGGAAACACCATATATTTT. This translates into CASSLGPQVSGNTIYF.

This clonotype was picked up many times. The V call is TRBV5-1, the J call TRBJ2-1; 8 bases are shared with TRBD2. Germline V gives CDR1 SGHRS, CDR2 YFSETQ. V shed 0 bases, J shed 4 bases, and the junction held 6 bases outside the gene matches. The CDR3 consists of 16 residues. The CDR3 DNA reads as TGCGCCAGCAGCTTGGGAGGCGGGGGGCTTTACAATGAGCAGTTCTTC. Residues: CASSLGGGGLYNEQFF.

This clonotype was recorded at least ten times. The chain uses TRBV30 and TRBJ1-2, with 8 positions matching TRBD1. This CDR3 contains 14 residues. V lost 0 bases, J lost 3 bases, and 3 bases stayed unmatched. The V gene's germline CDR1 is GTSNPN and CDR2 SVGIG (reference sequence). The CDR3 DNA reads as TGTGCCTGGAGTGTTACAGGGGGGGACTATGGCTACACCTTC. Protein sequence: CAWSVTGGDYGYTF.

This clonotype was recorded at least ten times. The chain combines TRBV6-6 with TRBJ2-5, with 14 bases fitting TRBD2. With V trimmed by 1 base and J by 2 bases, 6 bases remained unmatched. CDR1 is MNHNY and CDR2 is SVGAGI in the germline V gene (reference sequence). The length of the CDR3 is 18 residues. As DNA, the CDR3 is TGTGCCAGCAGTTACTTCGGACTAGCGGGGGGATTACAAGAGACCCAGTACTTC. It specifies CASSYFGLAGGLQETQYF.

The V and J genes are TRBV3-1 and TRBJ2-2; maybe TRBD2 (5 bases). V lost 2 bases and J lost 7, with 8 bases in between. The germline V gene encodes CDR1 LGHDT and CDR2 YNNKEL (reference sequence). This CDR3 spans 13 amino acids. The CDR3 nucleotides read TGTGCCAGCAGCCAAACACGGGACGGGGAGCTGTTTTTT. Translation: CASSQTRDGELFF.

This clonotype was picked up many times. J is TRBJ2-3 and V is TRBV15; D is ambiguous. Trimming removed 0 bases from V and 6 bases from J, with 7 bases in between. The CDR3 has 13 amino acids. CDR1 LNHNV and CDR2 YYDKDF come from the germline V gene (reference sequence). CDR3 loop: CATSRDLRDTQYF. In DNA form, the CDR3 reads TGTGCCACCAGCAGAGATTTGAGGGATACGCAGTATTTT.

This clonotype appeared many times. CDR3 in amino acids: CASSLDGYNQPQHF. DNA of the CDR3: TGTGCCAGCAGTCTGGACGGTTACAATCAGCCCCAGCATTTT. This sequence joins TRBV12-3 or TRBV12-4 and TRBJ1-5; D is unresolved. The ends were cut back, 5 bases at V and 3 bases at J, with 11 bases in the middle. The CDR3 is 14 amino acids.

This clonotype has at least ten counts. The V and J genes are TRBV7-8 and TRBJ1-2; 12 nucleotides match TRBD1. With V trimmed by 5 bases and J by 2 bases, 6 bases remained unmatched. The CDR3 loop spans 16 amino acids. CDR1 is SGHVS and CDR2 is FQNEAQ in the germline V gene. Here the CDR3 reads CASSTGQGAVNYGYTF. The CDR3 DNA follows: TGTGCCAGCAGCACGGGACAGGGGGCGGTGAACTATGGCTACACCTTC.

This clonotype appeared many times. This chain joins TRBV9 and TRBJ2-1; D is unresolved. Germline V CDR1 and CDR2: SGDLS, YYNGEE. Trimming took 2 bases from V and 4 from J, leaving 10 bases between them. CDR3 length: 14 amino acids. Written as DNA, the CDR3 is TGTGCCAGCAGCGTCGGACCCCTGTACAATGAGCAGTTCTTC. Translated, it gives CASSVGPLYNEQFF.